This TCR beta chain comes out of a study of shared clonotypes between healthy human individuals. Trimming removed 2 bases from V and 1 base from J, with 6 bases in between. The CDR3 runs to 13 residues. Germline CDR1 is SGHKS and CDR2 is YYEKEE (reference sequence). On this clone itself: What it binds is not known.

Naive CD8 cells were CD45RO-negative, positively selected for CCR7, excluding terminally differentiated effector memory CD45RA+ cells. The study's findings and limits: The low donor count limited represented genetic and exposure-history diversity. Apart from blood, nothing was sampled; tissue repertoires likely differ. Memory subsets generally showed smaller estimated richness than naive subsets did.

TCRdb's copy holds only in-frame clones and misses some; the assay was immunoSEQ multiplex PCR. The top ten hold 1.5% to 2% of the sample, which has approximately 1.9 million clones, roughly 95% seen once. Sequenced: naive CD8+ T cells from PBMCs. The chain has TRBV5-5 and TRBJ1-1; TRBD1 might be the D (5 bases). This TCR was sampled from a man aged 18 to 29 in good health. Some clones in this sample may be carry-over from other donors' samples. The chain's CDR3 is CASSFGANTEAFF. For the CDR3, the DNA is TGTGCCAGCAGCTTTGGGGCGAACACTGAAGCTTTCTTT.